Shown below are 17 T cell receptor beta chains from a single sample sequenced in a study of yellow fever vaccine responses in identical twins. TCRdb analysed the RT-PCR reads with MiXCR anew, one entry per CDR3 protein. The repertoire holds approximately 3,800 distinct CDR3 sequences, with 90% as singletons. Sequences were derived from T cells from blood (PBMCs), unsorted or a sorted subset (not recorded which), sampled before or after yellow fever vaccination (not recorded which). The receptors originated from a woman between 18 and 29 years old who received the yellow fever vaccine.

This chain connects TRBV13 to TRBJ2-7, with 12 bases aligning to TRBD2. In germline, CDR1 is PRHDT, CDR2 FYEKMQ (reference sequence). The CDR3 consists of 14 residues. V was clipped by 5 bases and J by 3 bases; unmatched bases: 2. CDR3 sequence reads: CASSRTSGDYEQYF. As DNA, the CDR3 is TGTGCCAGCAGCAGGACTAGCGGGGACTACGAGCAGTACTTC.

The chain recombines TRBV10-3 with TRBJ2-7; the D call may be TRBD1 or TRBD2 (5 bases each). The CDR3 has 16 amino acids. Germline loops: CDR1 ENHRY, CDR2 SYGVKD. The ends were cut back, 7 bases at V and 0 bases at J, with 19 bases in the middle. The CDR3 region is CAITLPGTTNSYEQYF. For the CDR3, the DNA is TGTGCCATCACCCTCCCCGGGACGACGAACTCCTACGAGCAGTACTTC.

The chain is built from TRBV14 and TRBJ2-7; D perhaps matches TRBD1 (5 bases). Trimming removed 1 base from V and 9 bases from J, with 13 bases in between. The CDR3 sequence is 13 residues long. Germline V gene lookup returns CDR1 SGHDN and CDR2 FVKESK. The CDR3 region has the DNA TGTGCCAGCAGCCAAGGCCAGGGTTCGCCGCAGTACTTC. Protein product: CASSQGQGSPQYF.

V is TRBV14 and J is TRBJ2-5; D not certain. Trimming cost V 0 bases and J 11 bases, with 13 bases left between them. The CDR3 length is 13 residues. CDR1 and CDR2 from the germline V gene are SGHDN and FVKESK. The CDR3 loop reads CASSQDSPSRQYF. The DNA of the CDR3 is TGTGCCAGCAGCCAAGATTCCCCATCGCGGCAGTACTTC.

The chain links TRBV23-1 to TRBJ1-1; D remains unclear. TRBV23-1 is placed among ORFs of uncertain function. This CDR3 comprises 14 residues. Between the trimmed V and J ends, which lost 0 bases and 0 bases, there was a span of 5 bases. In nucleotides, the CDR3 is TGCGCCAGCAGTCAATCGGTATTGAACACTGAAGCTTTCTTT. Translating gives CASSQSVLNTEAFF.

This chain links TRBV5-1 with TRBJ1-1, with TRBD1 matching 8 bases. CDR3 length equals 14 residues. The V gene end was trimmed by 7 bases and the J gene end by 1 base; junction bases not matched to a gene: 6. The germline CDR1 and CDR2 sequences are SGHRS and YFSETQ. For the CDR3, the DNA is TGCGCCAGCGGAACCGGGACAGGGAACACTGAAGCTTTCTTT. Translated, it gives CASGTGTGNTEAFF.

This CDR3 is CASIHRAHEQYF. Here the CDR3 DNA reads TGTGCCAGTATACACAGGGCCCACGAGCAGTACTTC. The genes are TRBV19 and TRBJ2-7, with D perhaps matching TRBD1 (6 bases). The CDR3 is 12 amino acids. Germline loops: CDR1 LNHDA, CDR2 SQIVND (reference sequence). The V end was cut by 7 bases, the J end by 5 bases, with 12 bases between.

The chain joins TRBV7-2 to TRBJ2-2; possibly TRBD2 for D (5 bases). The CDR3 consists of 13 residues. Germline V gene sequence: CDR1 SGHTA, CDR2 FQGNSA. Trimming pared 5 bases from V and 6 bases from J, leaving 10 bases between. In nucleotides, the CDR3 is TGTGCCAGCAGCAACGGACTTCCCGGGGAGCTGTTTTTT. This codes for CASSNGLPGELFF.

CDR3 in amino acids: CASSPRVSTDTQYF. The DNA of the CDR3 is TGTGCCAGCAGTCCCAGGGTTAGCACAGATACGCAGTATTTT. This chain connects TRBV2 to TRBJ2-3, with TRBD1 as a possible D gene (5 bases). V was trimmed by 5 bases and J by 0 bases, leaving 9 bases between them. The CDR3 consists of 14 residues. The germline gives CDR1 SNHLY, CDR2 FYNNEI.

The chain uses TRBV19 and TRBJ2-5, with 9 positions matching TRBD2. Germline loops: CDR1 LNHDA, CDR2 SQIVND (reference sequence). V dropped 7 bases and J dropped 4; count of bases not matched to a gene: 7. This CDR3 is built from 14 residues. CDR3 in amino acids: CASTSGDKPETQYF. The CDR3 DNA sequence: TGTGCCAGTACTAGCGGGGACAAGCCAGAGACCCAGTACTTC.

The sample holds one count of this clonotype. The rearrangement joins TRBV15 to TRBJ1-4; D is uncertain. Germline assignment: CDR1 LNHNV and CDR2 YYDKDF (reference sequence). The V and J ends lost 1 base and 7 bases respectively, with 4 bases between them. This CDR3 has 12 amino acids. CDR3: CATSRAGEKLFF. CDR3 DNA sequence: TGTGCCACCAGCAGAGCCGGTGAAAAACTGTTTTTT.

The chain joins TRBV11-1 to TRBJ2-7; the D gene is possibly TRBD1 (6 bases). CDR3 length: 12 amino acids. With 6 bases removed from V and 4 bases from J, the gap between germline ends came to 10 bases. Germline V lookup: CDR1 SGHAT, CDR2 FQDESV (reference sequence). Here the CDR3 reads CASRPDRYEQYF. CDR3 bases: TGTGCCAGCAGACCCGACAGGTACGAGCAGTACTTC.

The chain employs TRBV20-1 and TRBJ1-2; TRBD1 matches at 10 bases. CDR3 length: 15 amino acids. J lost 5 bases, V lost 0 bases, and 6 bases had no gene match. Looked up from germline, CDR1 is DFQATT and CDR2 is SNEGSKA (reference sequence). CDR3 in amino acids: CSARDADRGWYGYTF. The CDR3 bases are TGCAGTGCTAGAGATGCGGACAGGGGGTGGTATGGCTACACCTTC.

The chain uses TRBV12-3 or TRBV12-4 and TRBJ1-4; 9 bases agree with TRBD1. V shed 8 bases, J shed 7 bases, and the junction held 5 bases outside the gene matches. The length of the CDR3 is 13 residues. CDR3 amino acids: CASGQGRSEKLFF. In DNA form, the CDR3 reads TGTGCCAGCGGACAGGGGCGTAGTGAAAAACTGTTTTTT.

This CDR3 is CSVAPSEGTQYF. The CDR3 bases are TGCAGCGTTGCCCCCTCTGAGGGGACCCAGTACTTC. V is TRBV29-1 and J is TRBJ2-5; D is possibly TRBD2 (5 bases). The germline V gene has CDR1 SQVTM and CDR2 ANQGSEA. The germline V and J ends were trimmed by 4 bases and 7 bases, with 13 bases remaining between them. The CDR3 is 12 residues long. Complete variable domain (other parts from reference TRBV29-1 and TRBJ2-5): SAVISQKPSRDICQRGTSLTIQCQVDSQVTMMFWYRQQPGQSLTLIATANQGSEATYESGFVIDKFPISRPNLTFSTLTVSNMSPEDSSIYLCSVAPSEGTQYFGPGTRLLVL.

The chain has TRBV12-5 and TRBJ1-5; tentatively, D is TRBD1 (5 bases). The CDR3 covers 15 residues. Germline values: CDR1 LGHNT, CDR2 FRNRAP. Trimming cost V 1 base and J 4 bases, with 11 bases left between them. CDR3 region: CASGLGQGPNQPQHF. The CDR3 bases are TGTGCTAGTGGTTTGGGCCAGGGACCTAATCAGCCCCAGCATTTT. The full variable domain, rest sourced from reference TRBV12-5 and TRBJ1-5, is DARVTQTPRHKVTEMGQEVTMRCQPILGHNTVFWYRQTMMQGLELLAYFRNRAPLDDSGMPKDRFSAEMPDATLATLKIQPSEPRDSAVYFCASGLGQGPNQPQHFGDGTRLSIL.

The J gene is TRBJ1-5, the V gene TRBV4-2, with 7 bases lining up with TRBD1. V lost 1 base and J lost 3; bases outside the gene matches: 9. The CDR3 has 17 amino acids. Germline CDR1 LGHNA, CDR2 YNFKEQ. The CDR3 sequence is CASSQANRDSDNQPQHF. The DNA for the CDR3 is TGTGCCAGCAGCCAAGCTAACCGGGACAGCGACAATCAGCCCCAGCATTTT.